The next 32 T cell receptor beta chains were all read from a single sample in a study of OX40 agonist ivuxolimab in advanced cancers. Libraries were prepared by immunoSEQ multiplex PCR; TCRdb keeps only in-frame clonotypes and omits some of them. This table has 30,000 to 40,000 clones, 87% appearing once. Specimen: CD4+ or CD8+ T cells sorted from blood, collected in a trial of the OX40 agonist ivuxolimab. The receptors originated from an adult with an advanced solid tumor such as melanoma, head and neck, liver or kidney cancer.

The chain has TRBV5-6 and TRBJ2-7; D unresolved. Germline-derived CDR1 and CDR2 are SGHDT and YYEEEE. The CDR3 spans 14 residues. Trimming removed 0 bases at V and 1 base at J, with 8 bases between. For the CDR3, the DNA is TGTGCCAGCAGCTTGGAAGCCAGTTCCTACGAGCAGTACTTC. Protein: CASSLEASSYEQYF.

The chain couples TRBV4-1 to TRBJ2-7; D not certain. There are 14 residues in the CDR3. V lost 0 bases and J 5 bases, leaving 11 bases between the germline ends. Germline values: CDR1 MGHRA, CDR2 YSYEKL. The CDR3 nucleotides are TGCGCCAGCAGCCAAGAAAATGGGCACGACGAGCAGTACTTC. As protein: CASSQENGHDEQYF.

The chain joins TRBV4-1 to TRBJ1-6, with D uncertain. Trimming shortened V by 0 bases and J by 8 bases, and 5 bases separated the two germline ends. This CDR3 spans 13 amino acids. In germline, CDR1 is MGHRA, CDR2 YSYEKL. DNA for the CDR3: TGCGCCAGCAGCCAAGAGCAGTATTCACCCCTCCACTTT. Translated: CASSQEQYSPLHF.

This clone was recorded once. The chain carries TRBV29-1 and TRBJ2-6; D remains ambiguous. Germline V gene data show CDR1 as SQVTM and CDR2 as ANQGSEA. This CDR3 is built from 15 residues. The V gene lost 6 bases and the J gene lost 0 bases, with 12 bases spanning the gap. CDR3 loop: CSVGRARSGANVLTF. The CDR3 nucleotides read TGCAGCGTAGGTCGGGCGCGCTCTGGGGCCAACGTCCTGACTTTC.

This chain links TRBV6-5 with TRBJ1-5, with 9 bases lining up with TRBD1. Germline V gene data show CDR1 as MNHEY and CDR2 as SVGAGI. J gave up 2 bases and V 4 bases, and 6 bases lay outside the gene matches. The CDR3 sequence is 16 residues long. The CDR3 DNA sequence: TGTGCCAGCAGTTCCGCGGGACAGGGCGGCAATCAGCCCCAGCATTTT. It specifies CASSSAGQGGNQPQHF.

This clone has only a few counts. Other DNA sequences of this sample code for an identical CDR3. This chain uses TRBV6-1 with TRBJ2-3; D remains ambiguous. The CDR3 runs to 15 residues. Trimming took off 2 bases at V and 4 bases at J, with 13 bases between the two ends. Germline assignment: CDR1 MNHNS and CDR2 SASEGT. This CDR3 is CASSEMVGSSDTQYF. In DNA, the CDR3 is TGTGCCAGCAGTGAAATGGTGGGGTCCTCAGATACGCAGTATTTT.

This chain joins TRBV10-3 and TRBJ1-2, with a possible D match to TRBD1 (6 bases). Trimming stripped 10 bases from V and 3 bases from J, with 12 bases between. Germline CDR1 and CDR2: ENHRY and SYGVKD. The CDR3 covers 12 residues. The CDR3 loop is CATQRGYYGYTF. The CDR3 DNA follows: TGTGCCACACAAAGGGGGTACTATGGCTACACCTTC.

The chain links TRBV6-5 to TRBJ2-2; D remains unclear. The CDR3 covers 12 residues. CDR1 MNHEY and CDR2 SVGAGI come from the germline V gene. V lost 2 bases and J lost 6, with 4 bases in between. The chain's CDR3 is CASSYPAGELFF. CDR3 sequence (DNA): TGTGCCAGCAGTTACCCGGCCGGGGAGCTGTTTTTT.

The chain carries TRBV29-1 and TRBJ2-5; D is tentatively TRBD1 or TRBD2 (5 bases each). This CDR3 comprises 12 residues. CDR1 SQVTM and CDR2 ANQGSEA come from the germline V gene. The V end was cut by 6 bases, the J end by 2 bases, with 10 bases between. The CDR3 loop reads CSVRDGQETQYF. The CDR3 DNA reads as TGCAGCGTCCGGGACGGACAAGAGACCCAGTACTTC.

The chain carries TRBV6-5 and TRBJ2-3; the match to TRBD2 covers 12 bases. V shed 5 bases and J 4 bases; nucleotides not matched to a gene: 4. Germline V CDR1 and CDR2: MNHEY, SVGAGI. The CDR3 loop spans 15 amino acids. CDR3 protein: CASSATSGGADTQYF. In DNA, the CDR3 is TGTGCCAGCAGTGCGACTAGCGGGGGAGCAGATACGCAGTATTTT.

A remark on this clone: Other DNA sequences in the same sample also yield this CDR3. The V gene is TRBV6-6, the J gene TRBJ2-7, with no clear D. With 0 bases removed from V and 7 bases from J, the gap between germline ends came to 10 bases. The V gene's germline CDR1 is MNHNY and CDR2 SVGAGI (reference sequence). The length of the CDR3 is 13 residues. The CDR3 DNA sequence: TGTGCCAGCAGTTACTCCCTGACCGGGGAGCAGTACTTC. Protein sequence: CASSYSLTGEQYF.

The chain couples TRBV6-4 to TRBJ2-3; D may correspond to TRBD1 or TRBD2 (5 bases each). The CDR3 totals 15 residues. Germline V CDR1 and CDR2: MRHNA, SNTAGT. The V end was cut by 0 bases, the J end by 4 bases, with 11 bases between. The CDR3 loop is CASSDSKSGPDTQYF. Here the CDR3 DNA reads TGTGCCAGCAGTGACTCCAAGTCGGGGCCAGATACGCAGTATTTT.

The V call is TRBV4-1, the J call TRBJ2-1; D unclear. Germline lookup yields CDR1 MGHRA and CDR2 YSYEKL. The CDR3 length is 16 residues. V lost 0 bases and J 6 bases, leaving 15 bases between the germline ends. Here the CDR3 DNA reads TGCGCCAGCAGCCAAGATCAAGAGAGGTTTAGCAATGAGCAGTTCTTC. As protein: CASSQDQERFSNEQFF.

The chain combines TRBV7-9 with TRBJ1-2, with D possibly being TRBD1 (6 bases). Germline V gives CDR1 SEHNR, CDR2 FQNEAQ (reference sequence). V shed 3 bases and J shed 5 bases, with 13 bases lying between them. The CDR3 length is 14 residues. CDR3 in amino acids: CASSLGALGYGYTF. In nucleotides, the CDR3 is TGTGCCAGCAGCTTGGGGGCCCTCGGTTATGGCTACACCTTC.

This chain joins TRBV5-1 and TRBJ1-1; unclear D gene. V shed 0 bases and J shed 0 bases, with 9 bases lying between them. The germline V gene encodes CDR1 SGHRS and CDR2 YFSETQ. The CDR3 is made up of 15 amino acids. The CDR3 DNA sequence: TGCGCCAGCAGCTTGGACCGCCCCGTGAACACTGAAGCTTTCTTT. The encoded protein is CASSLDRPVNTEAFF.

The rearrangement joins TRBV28 to TRBJ2-5, with 7 bases lining up with TRBD1. Trimming cost V 8 bases and J 5 bases; bases outside gene matches: 11. Germline CDR1 and CDR2: MDHEN and SYDVKM. The CDR3 consists of 14 residues. CDR3: CASGETGFRETQYF. The CDR3 DNA is TGTGCCAGCGGGGAGACAGGGTTCAGGGAGACCCAGTACTTC.

The CDR3 sequence is CASSTAPTGNTEAFF. The CDR3 region has the DNA TGTGCCAGTAGTACAGCTCCGACAGGGAACACTGAAGCTTTCTTT. The V call is TRBV19, the J call TRBJ1-1; a possible D gene is TRBD1 (6 bases). The germline V and J ends were trimmed by 4 bases and 1 base, with 13 bases remaining between them. CDR1 and CDR2 from the germline V gene are LNHDA and SQIVND (reference sequence). The CDR3 has 15 residues.

This chain uses TRBV13 with TRBJ2-7; 8 nucleotides align to TRBD1. V was pared by 6 bases and J by 6 bases, with 10 bases of the junction left unmatched. The CDR3 contains 14 residues. Germline CDR1 PRHDT, CDR2 FYEKMQ (reference sequence). The CDR3 coding sequence is TGTGCCAGCAGTCTTCAGGGGGCTCTAGGCGAGCAGTACTTC. It yields the protein CASSLQGALGEQYF. The whole variable domain, filled in from reference TRBV13 and TRBJ2-7, reads AAGVIQSPRHLIKEKRETATLKCYPIPRHDTVYWYQQGPGQDPQFLISFYEKMQSDKGSIPDRFSAQQFSDYHSELNMSSLELGDSALYFCASSLQGALGEQYFGPGTRLTVT.

This clone is labeled medium-sized. The chain combines TRBV9 with TRBJ2-7; D is unclear. The V gene's germline CDR1 is SGDLS and CDR2 YYNGEE. V dropped 4 bases and J dropped 1 base, with 6 bases sitting between them. This CDR3 spans 12 amino acids. CDR3 residues: CASSSRSYEQYF. In nucleotides, the CDR3 is TGTGCCAGCAGCTCCCGTTCCTACGAGCAGTACTTC. The whole variable domain, filled in from reference TRBV9 and TRBJ2-7, reads DSGVTQTPKHLITATGQRVTLRCSPRSGDLSVYWYQQSLDQGLQFLIQYYNGEERAKGNILERFSAQQFPDLHSELNLSSLELGDSALYFCASSSRSYEQYFGPGTRLTVT.

The chain joins TRBV7-2 to TRBJ2-7; either TRBD1 or TRBD2 may fit D (5 bases each). CDR1 is SGHTA, CDR2 FQGNSA, per germline. Trimming cost V 5 bases and J 2 bases, with 10 bases left between them. The CDR3 has 13 amino acids. The chain's CDR3 is CASSPPGPYEQYF. The CDR3 coding sequence is TGTGCCAGCAGCCCCCCGGGACCCTACGAGCAGTACTTC.

The V call is TRBV13, the J call TRBJ1-1; the D gene is possibly TRBD1 (5 bases). Trimming removed 4 bases from V and 0 bases from J, with 12 bases in between. The CDR3 contains 15 residues. Germline V gives CDR1 PRHDT, CDR2 FYEKMQ (reference sequence). The CDR3: CASSSRRGMNTEAFF. Here the CDR3 DNA reads TGTGCCAGCAGCTCTCGGCGGGGCATGAACACTGAAGCTTTCTTT.

The chain is built from TRBV6-6 and TRBJ1-1, with D unresolved. Trimming left V 4 bases short and J 0 bases short, with 6 bases between. The germline V gene has CDR1 MNHNY and CDR2 SVGAGI (reference sequence). CDR3 length equals 13 residues. The CDR3 is CASSSGLNTEAFF. CDR3 in DNA: TGTGCCAGCAGTTCCGGGCTGAACACTGAAGCTTTCTTT.

The chain links TRBV27 to TRBJ2-7; D is unclear. Gene TRBJ2-5 matches the end of the DNA better, so the J call may be wrong. The CDR3 length is 15 residues. Germline values: CDR1 MNHEY, CDR2 SMNVEV (reference sequence). CDR3 sequence (DNA): TGTGCCAGCAGCCTCCGAGTAACCGGGTTAGAGACCCAGTACTTC. It codes for CASSLRVTGLETQYF.

The chain employs TRBV6-5 and TRBJ2-3; possibly TRBD2 for D (6 bases). Trimming took 2 bases from V and 6 from J, leaving 12 bases between them. The CDR3 contains 14 residues. Germline values: CDR1 MNHEY, CDR2 SVGAGI. CDR3 coding DNA: TGTGCCAGCAGTTACACCCAGGGAGGCGATACGCAGTATTTT. This gives the protein CASSYTQGGDTQYF.

This chain connects TRBV5-4 to TRBJ1-1; TRBD1 matches 7 bases. After removal of 5 bases from V and 5 bases from J, the junction contained 9 bases not matched to a gene. The CDR3 loop spans 14 amino acids. The germline V gene has CDR1 SGHNT and CDR2 YYREEE (reference sequence). The CDR3 here is CASRFQGGGTEAFF. CDR3 nucleotides: TGTGCCAGCAGGTTTCAGGGGGGAGGGACTGAAGCTTTCTTT.

The chain joins TRBV5-5 to TRBJ2-7; D call uncertain. The CDR3 extends over 13 amino acids. The V gene's germline CDR1 is SGHKS and CDR2 YYEKEE (reference sequence). Trimming removed 2 bases from V and 0 bases from J, with 6 bases in between. CDR3 DNA sequence: TGTGCCAGCAGCTTTGGTTACTCCTACGAGCAGTACTTC. Translation: CASSFGYSYEQYF.

This clone was counted a few times. The chain links TRBV7-9 to TRBJ1-1, with TRBD1 as a possible D gene (5 bases). The V gene lost 0 bases and the J gene lost 1 base, with 9 bases spanning the gap. This CDR3 region has 15 residues. Germline V lookup: CDR1 SEHNR, CDR2 FQNEAQ (reference sequence). CDR3 residues: CASSLALGQNTEAFF. The CDR3 DNA follows: TGTGCCAGCAGCTTAGCGTTGGGGCAGAACACTGAAGCTTTCTTT.

The chain has TRBV19 and TRBJ1-1, with D maybe TRBD1 (6 bases). The V end was cut by 3 bases, the J end by 5 bases, with 7 bases between. Germline V gives CDR1 LNHDA, CDR2 SQIVND (reference sequence). CDR3 length: 12 amino acids. The CDR3 DNA sequence: TGTGCCAGTAGTATGCAGGGGACTGAAGCTTTCTTT. The encoded protein is CASSMQGTEAFF.

The chain is built from TRBV5-1 and TRBJ2-7; 8 bases are shared with TRBD1. The CDR3 consists of 15 residues. Germline V gives CDR1 SGHRS, CDR2 YFSETQ. The V and J ends lost 0 bases and 6 bases, in that order; junction bases with no gene match: 8. The CDR3 sequence: CASSLGQGPFLEQYF. For the CDR3, the DNA is TGCGCCAGCAGCTTGGGACAGGGGCCCTTCCTCGAGCAGTACTTC.

This chain links TRBV29-1 with TRBJ1-1, with D hard to call. The CDR3 extends over 10 amino acids. Trimming stripped 6 bases from V and 1 base from J, with 3 bases between. Germline lookup yields CDR1 SQVTM and CDR2 ANQGSEA. DNA of the CDR3: TGCAGCGTCCAGAACACTGAAGCTTTCTTT. As protein: CSVQNTEAFF.

The genes are TRBV2 and TRBJ2-7, with 7 bases that match TRBD1. This CDR3 region has 16 residues. J lost 4 bases, V lost 4 bases, and 13 bases had no gene match. Germline V gene data show CDR1 as SNHLY and CDR2 as FYNNEI. CDR3 loop: CASSVPKGAGKYEQYF. The CDR3 DNA sequence: TGTGCCAGCAGTGTCCCTAAGGGGGCAGGGAAGTACGAGCAGTACTTC.

V gene TRBV27 combines with J gene TRBJ2-5, with D perhaps TRBD1 (5 bases). The CDR3 consists of 12 residues. Germline CDR1 is MNHEY and CDR2 is SMNVEV (reference sequence). Trimming cost V 8 bases and J 3 bases, with 10 bases left between them. The CDR3: CASGHGEETQYF. The CDR3 DNA follows: TGTGCCAGCGGACATGGCGAAGAGACCCAGTACTTC.